The 2 T cell receptor beta chains listed next were all sequenced from one sample in a study of T cells after yellow fever vaccination. Each CDR3 protein gets one entry after TCRdb re-called the 5' RACE reads with MiXCR. The profile covers 250,000 or so distinct CDR3 sequences, with about 3.7% appearing a single time and around 19% taken by the ten largest. Here the sequenced sample was PBMCs, taken 15 days after the yellow fever booster vaccination. Receptors were obtained from a man between 18 and 29 years old who received the YFV17D yellow fever vaccine.

The chain links TRBV25-1 to TRBJ1-2; D remains ambiguous. The V end was cut by 1 base, the J end by 8 bases, with 11 bases between. The CDR3 length is 13 residues. The V gene's germline CDR1 is MGHDK and CDR2 SYGVNS. The DNA of the CDR3 is TGTGCCAGCAGTGAATCCCACCTCAGGGGCTACACCTTC. Its translation is CASSESHLRGYTF.

This clonotype was detected ten times or more. The chain links TRBV12-3 or TRBV12-4 to TRBJ2-1; 9 nucleotides line up with TRBD2. This CDR3 comprises 16 residues. The V segment lost 7 bases and the J segment 4 bases; nucleotides outside the gene matches: 11. CDR3 DNA sequence: TGTGCCAGCAACCAACGTGGAACTAGCGGGTACAATGAGCAGTTCTTC. Its translation: CASNQRGTSGYNEQFF.